The T cell receptor (beta chain) described here comes from a study of EBV T-cell therapy then PD-1 blockade in nasopharyngeal carcinoma. Documented time point: 266 days after commencement of treatment, after nivolumab therapy. Treatment specified: AdE1-LMPpoly-expanded autologous EBV-specific T-cell therapy followed by anti-PD-1 nivolumab. This clone was seen a few times. The target antigen is unknown. The germline V gene has CDR1 MNHNS and CDR2 SASEGT. The CDR3 contains 16 residues. Trimming pared 3 bases from V and 6 bases from J, leaving 18 bases between. Sequenced by immunoSEQ multiplex PCR; TCRdb stores in-frame clones only, minus some. The sample includes tens of thousands of clones, about 86% of them seen just once.

Sequenced material: CD8+ T cells from blood, taken around day 240 from a patient whose treatment included autologous EBV-specific T cells and nivolumab. The J gene is TRBJ2-1, the V gene TRBV6-1; D possibly corresponds to TRBD1 (5 bases). This receptor was obtained from a middle-aged man with nasopharyngeal carcinoma. As DNA, the CDR3 is TGTGCCAGCAGTGACGATATACAGGTCGCAAGCAATGAGCAGTTCTTC. Translation: CASSDDIQVASNEQFF.